This TCR beta chain was identified in a study of blood T cell repertoires in COVID-19. Whole-study context: COVID-19 samples collected from the United States, Italy and Spain covered acute and convalescent phases.

The cohort comprised adults aged about 18 to 100 years residing in under 25 US areas. Participants were placed into cohorts based on the clinical history they reported. TCRdb's copy holds only in-frame clones and misses some; the assay was immunoSEQ multiplex PCR. The data show approximately 250,000 clones, approximately 90% seen once. Germline lookup yields CDR1 MNHEY and CDR2 SMNVEV (reference sequence). Deletions cut 5 bases from V and 0 bases from J, with 23 bases between. The CDR3 length is 19 residues. This receptor was taken from a woman under 40 with acute COVID-19. Sequencing used PBMCs or T cells enriched from blood (not recorded which). The rearrangement joins TRBV27 to TRBJ1-3; unclear D gene. The CDR3 nucleotides read TGTGCCAGCAGTCGTAAAAACCCGCAATCATGGAGCTCTGGAAACACCATATATTTT. It yields the protein CASSRKNPQSWSSGNTIYF.